The source of this TCR beta chain is a study of T cells in Graves' hyperthyroidism and ophthalmopathy. Overall study: Blood was drawn when the patient was first diagnosed and still untreated. Study-wide results and caveats: Stable hyperthyroidism and ophthalmopathy were separated using 13 V-J signatures.

Researchers amplified the TCR beta CDR3 regions from RNA transcripts. During a first-round RT-PCR of the TCR CDR3, the HTBI primer set was used. One entry per CDR3 protein, called by TCRdb with MiXCR from the multiplex PCR reads. The sample holds a few hundred thousand distinct CDR3 sequences, around 20% seen once. The study based diagnoses on clinical symptoms, serum thyroxine and TRAb, thyroid ultrasound and orbital computed tomography. PBMCs were derived from 9.5 to 10 ml fresh peripheral blood. J gave up 2 bases and V 2 bases, and 11 bases lay outside the gene matches. The CDR3 is 16 residues long. CDR1 is DFQATT and CDR2 is SNEGSKA in the germline V gene (reference sequence). This clonotype was seen at least ten times. Its antigen is still unknown.

The source material was blood. The rearrangement uses TRBV20-1 and TRBJ1-2; 7 bases are a match to TRBD1. This TCR was recovered from a young man with Graves' hyperthyroidism. This CDR3 reads CSARRARGSSNYGYTF. The CDR3 nucleotides are TGCAGTGCTAGACGTGCCAGGGGGTCATCAAACTATGGCTACACCTTC.